One sample yielded the 17 T cell receptor beta chains listed below, sequenced in a study of molecular identifiers for immune sequencing clone quantification. TCRdb reanalysed the PCR reads using MiXCR and keeps one entry per CDR3 protein. The table lists 70,000 to 95,000 distinct CDR3 sequences, around 20% of them singletons. Sample: naive CD8+ T cells from blood, with Jurkat cell RNA spiked in. This sample's subset: FACS-sorted CD8+CD4-CCR7+CD45RA+ naive T cells. The receptors originated from a human donor in good health. Some libraries in this study had Jurkat cell RNA spiked in.

Ten or more counts support this clonotype. The chain has TRBV15 and TRBJ1-5; no clear D. The V gene's germline CDR1 is LNHNV and CDR2 YYDKDF (reference sequence). The CDR3 is made up of 14 amino acids. V was clipped by 4 bases and J by 10 bases, with 17 bases between them. This CDR3 reads CATSTIYVPRPQHF. The CDR3 coding sequence is TGTGCCACCAGCACCATCTATGTCCCACGACCCCAGCATTTT. Full variable domain (missing parts from reference TRBV15 and TRBJ1-5): DAMVIQNPRYQVTQFGKPVTLSCSQTLNHNVMYWYQQKSSQAPKLLFHYYDKDFNNEADTPDNFQSRRPNTSFCFLDIRSPGLGDTAMYLCATSTIYVPRPQHFGDGTRLSIL.

This clonotype was detected a few times. The chain couples TRBV7-9 to TRBJ2-1; D is uncertain. Germline V CDR1 and CDR2: SEHNR, FQNEAQ (reference sequence). Trimming shortened V by 1 base and J by 4 bases, and 5 bases separated the two germline ends. This CDR3 has 13 amino acids. The CDR3 reads CASSLVAYNEQFF. CDR3 bases: TGTGCCAGCAGCTTAGTGGCGTACAATGAGCAGTTCTTC. Complete variable domain (other parts from reference TRBV7-9 and TRBJ2-1): DTGVSQNPRHKITKRGQNVTFRCDPISEHNRLYWYRQTLGQGPEFLTYFQNEAQLEKSRLLSDRFSAERPKGSFSTLEIQRTEQGDSAMYLCASSLVAYNEQFFGPGTRLTVL.

The table lists this clonotype with many counts. This chain uses TRBV5-1 with TRBJ2-1, with a tentative D call TRBD1 (6 bases). The germline V gene encodes CDR1 SGHRS and CDR2 YFSETQ. V was shortened by 4 bases and J by 4 bases, with 15 bases between the two germline ends. The CDR3 extends over 15 amino acids. CDR3 in amino acids: CASSPLTQGYNEQFF. CDR3 in DNA: TGCGCCAGCAGCCCGCTCACGCAGGGGTACAATGAGCAGTTCTTC.

The sample holds many counts of this clonotype. The rearrangement uses TRBV20-1 and TRBJ2-2, with 9 bases matching TRBD2. Trimming cost V 0 bases and J 1 base; bases outside gene matches: 6. Germline CDR1 and CDR2: DFQATT and SNEGSKA (reference sequence). The CDR3 covers 17 residues. CDR3 nucleotide sequence: TGCAGTGCTAGAGATCGGGCTAGCGGGGTGAACACCGGGGAGCTGTTTTTT. Protein product: CSARDRASGVNTGELFF.

In its sample, this clonotype was seen many times. V and J are TRBV20-1 and TRBJ2-7, with D perhaps TRBD1 (6 bases). Per germline, CDR1 DFQATT and CDR2 SNEGSKA (reference sequence). This CDR3 has 12 amino acids. With 7 bases removed from V and 2 bases from J, the gap between germline ends came to 12 bases. DNA of the CDR3: TGCAGTGGGCTGGGGGCCACCTACGAGCAGTACTTC. It is translated as CSGLGATYEQYF.

This clonotype was counted many times. The CDR3 DNA reads TGTGCCAGCAGTGCCGTGCCGGGACAGGGTCTTAATTCACCCCTCCACTTT. It is translated as CASSAVPGQGLNSPLHF. V gene TRBV28 combines with J gene TRBJ1-6; 9 positions agree with TRBD1. With 5 bases clipped from V and 6 bases from J, the junction kept 11 bases outside the gene matches. The germline V gene encodes CDR1 MDHEN and CDR2 SYDVKM. The CDR3 has 17 amino acids.

In this sample, this clonotype turned up many times. This chain connects TRBV7-9 to TRBJ2-3; no reliable D call. V was clipped by 3 bases and J by 2 bases, with 18 bases between them. This CDR3 region has 17 residues. Germline values: CDR1 SEHNR, CDR2 FQNEAQ (reference sequence). The CDR3 reads CASSLTAAGRDTDTQYF. Written as DNA, the CDR3 is TGTGCCAGCAGCTTGACGGCGGCAGGAAGAGACACAGATACGCAGTATTTT. The whole variable domain, filled in from reference TRBV7-9 and TRBJ2-3, reads DTGVSQNPRHKITKRGQNVTFRCDPISEHNRLYWYRQTLGQGPEFLTYFQNEAQLEKSRLLSDRFSAERPKGSFSTLEIQRTEQGDSAMYLCASSLTAAGRDTDTQYFGPGTRLTVL.

This clonotype occurred many times. This rearrangement joins TRBV14 to TRBJ2-2; weak D call: TRBD2 (6 bases). The length of the CDR3 is 16 residues. V was clipped by 4 bases and J by 0 bases, with 12 bases between them. CDR1 and CDR2 (germline): SGHDN, FVKESK. The DNA for the CDR3 is TGTGCCAGCAGCCCAGCAGGGACTTCGAACACCGGGGAGCTGTTTTTT. The encoded protein is CASSPAGTSNTGELFF.

This clonotype was picked up many times. The gene calls are TRBV29-1 and TRBJ2-7, with 9 positions matching TRBD1. CDR1 is SQVTM, CDR2 ANQGSEA, per germline. V lost 8 bases, J lost 5 bases, and 7 bases stayed unmatched. This CDR3 is 12 amino acids long. This CDR3 is CSTRDRVNEQYF. CDR3 nucleotides: TGCAGCACCAGGGACAGGGTGAACGAGCAGTACTTC.

This clonotype was recorded many times. V gene TRBV4-1 combines with J gene TRBJ2-7; a weak D match, TRBD2 (6 bases). The CDR3 extends over 13 amino acids. The V end was cut by 0 bases, the J end by 3 bases, with 6 bases between. Germline CDR1 and CDR2: MGHRA and YSYEKL. CDR3 residues: CASSQDSGYEQYF. CDR3 nucleotide sequence: TGCGCCAGCAGCCAAGATAGCGGCTACGAGCAGTACTTC.

Points on this clonotype: This could be a read error, since a much larger clone is one nucleotide away. This chain uses TRBV3-1 with TRBJ2-7; D possibly corresponds to TRBD2 (5 bases). CDR1 LGHDT and CDR2 YNNKEL come from the germline V gene (reference sequence). The CDR3 runs to 15 residues. For the CDR3, the DNA is TGTGCCAGCAGCCAAGATTTAGCGAGCTCCTACGAGCGGTACTTC. Amino acids: CASSQDLASSYERYF.

This clonotype was seen at least ten times. The V call is TRBV18, the J call TRBJ2-1; 7 bases are a match to TRBD1. V trimming: 5 bases; J trimming: 8 bases; junction bases outside the gene matches: 3. The CDR3 covers 12 residues. CDR1 KGHSH and CDR2 LQKENI come from the germline V gene. CDR3 nucleotides: TGTGCCAGCTCAAACAGGGGCGATGAGCAGTTCTTC. The encoded protein is CASSNRGDEQFF.

The table lists this clonotype with many counts. J is TRBJ2-1 and V is TRBV6-2 or TRBV6-3, with no clear D. Germline assignment: CDR1 MNHEY and CDR2 SVGEGT. Trimming removed 2 bases from V and 0 bases from J, with 17 bases in between. The CDR3 loop spans 18 amino acids. The CDR3 is CASSYTIGKSSSYNEQFF. CDR3 DNA sequence: TGTGCCAGCAGTTACACCATAGGTAAATCGAGCTCCTACAATGAGCAGTTCTTC.

The genes are TRBV20-1 and TRBJ2-7, with 10 bases matching TRBD2. After removal of 0 bases from V and 3 bases from J, the junction contained 5 bases not matched to a gene. This CDR3 has 15 residues. The germline CDR1 and CDR2 sequences are DFQATT and SNEGSKA (reference sequence). This chain's CDR3 is CSARDFVAGGYEQYF. DNA for the CDR3: TGCAGTGCTAGAGATTTTGTAGCGGGGGGCTACGAGCAGTACTTC.

This clonotype was seen ten or more times. The chain employs TRBV20-1 and TRBJ2-7, with 9 bases fitting TRBD1. V dropped 1 base and J dropped 2; count of bases not matched to a gene: 6. CDR3 length: 15 amino acids. CDR1 is DFQATT, CDR2 SNEGSKA, per germline (reference sequence). The CDR3 protein is CSARGINRGPYEQYF. The CDR3 nucleotides are TGCAGTGCTAGAGGGATAAACAGGGGGCCCTACGAGCAGTACTTC.

The table lists this clonotype with many counts. The rearrangement uses TRBV27 and TRBJ2-7; D is possibly TRBD1 (6 bases). The CDR3 runs 14 residues. Germline V lookup: CDR1 MNHEY, CDR2 SMNVEV (reference sequence). Trimming stripped 5 bases from V and 2 bases from J, with 13 bases between. CDR3 region: CASSTFQGTYEQYF. The CDR3 DNA reads TGTGCCAGCAGTACCTTCCAGGGGACCTACGAGCAGTACTTC.

The sample holds many counts of this clonotype. The chain is built from TRBV14 and TRBJ2-7, with D uncertain. Deletions cut 4 bases from V and 0 bases from J, with 16 bases between. This CDR3 has 16 residues. Germline CDR1 SGHDN, CDR2 FVKESK. CDR3 region: CASSPAFGLLSYEQYF. DNA of the CDR3: TGTGCCAGCAGCCCGGCCTTCGGGTTGCTCTCCTACGAGCAGTACTTC.